What follows is one T cell receptor beta chain and its context. The data belong to a study of blood T cell repertoires in COVID-19. Sequencing used immunoSEQ multiplex PCR; TCRdb keeps in-frame clones, though not all of them. The sample carries under 250,000 clones, 87% recorded once. The CDR3 contains 17 residues. The germline V gene encodes CDR1 LNHDA and CDR2 SQIVND (reference sequence). V lost 4 bases to trimming and J lost 3 bases, with 22 bases between them. The sample consisted of PBMCs or T cells enriched from blood (not recorded which). The source of this sequence is a woman aged 25 to 39 with acute COVID-19. The rearrangement links TRBV19 to TRBJ2-7, with D possibly matching TRBD1 (5 bases). The CDR3 region is CASSNPRLDDRDYEQYF. The CDR3 DNA sequence: TGTGCCAGTAGTAACCCTCGCCTGGATGACAGAGACTACGAGCAGTACTTC.